This entry concerns a single T cell receptor (beta chain). Its antigen is undetermined. This sample was included in a study of cytomegalovirus exposure and HLA in healthy donors. The CDR3 is made up of 17 amino acids. From germline, CDR1 is LGHNA and CDR2 YNFKEQ. Unmatched junction bases numbered 3, after V lost 0 bases and J lost 0 bases. The PCR ran on 60 Vbeta and 13 Jbeta primers. Sequencing was performed with immunoSEQ multiplex PCR; in TCRdb, only in-frame clones are kept and a portion is missing. Here the sample spans around 230,000 clones, 82% being singletons. General study results and limits: Some V segments, including TRBV6-2 and TRBV6-3, were excluded as indistinguishable. The study recorded 150 to 200 TCR beta chains that were cytomegalovirus-associated. An analysis done earlier found most TCR beta V segments productive about 90% or about 30% of the time.

The chain employs TRBV4-2 and TRBJ1-1; 11 nucleotides align to TRBD1. This clonotype was sampled from a man in his forties or fifties in good health and CMV-seropositive. Specimen: PBMCs. The CDR3 sequence is CASSQDQGQGVNTEAFF. CDR3 in DNA: TGTGCCAGCAGCCAAGATCAGGGACAGGGGGTGAACACTGAAGCTTTCTTT.